In its sample, the clone carrying this TCR beta chain was seen many times. The data originate from a study of CD8 T cells in ankylosing spondylitis. In making TCR beta libraries, quantitative 5'-RACE with molecular barcodes was used. TCRdb reprocessed the 5' RACE reads via MiXCR and lists one record per CDR3 protein. The top ten hold 9.9% of the sample, which has roughly 100,000 distinct CDR3 sequences, almost 8.5% seen once. Trimming shortened V by 6 bases and J by 3 bases, and 15 bases separated the two germline ends. This CDR3 spans 14 amino acids. Germline CDR1 and CDR2: MDHEN and SYDVKM. The receptor was isolated from a male donor with ankylosing spondylitis or in good health (not recorded which). The chain recombines TRBV28 with TRBJ2-7; possibly TRBD2 for D (5 bases). The sequenced material came from blood, either unsorted or a sorted T cell fraction (not recorded which). CDR3 sequence reads: CASRDGRGFYEQYF. In DNA form, the CDR3 reads TGTGCCAGCAGGGACGGACGGGGATTCTACGAGCAGTACTTC. The entire variable domain, with the rest obtained from reference TRBV28 and TRBJ2-7, is as follows: DVKVTQSSRYLVKRTGEKVFLECVQDMDHENMFWYRQDPGLGLRLIYFSYDVKMKEKGDIPEGYSVSREKKERFSLILESASTNQTSMYLCASRDGRGFYEQYFGPGTRLTVT.